These 9 T cell receptor beta chains originate from one sample sequenced in a study of blood T cells in healthy people across ages. Together with a sample-barcoded 5' primer, a J-beta primer mix was included in a second PCR lasting 7 to 11 cycles. TCRdb reprocessed the 5' RACE reads via MiXCR and lists one record per CDR3 protein. In the table there are about 1 million distinct CDR3 sequences, roughly a quarter of which are singletons. The data also belong to a second study, concerning T cells of mothers and their children.

The sequenced sample was blood. Source of these receptors: a girl aged 2 to 9 in good health.

This clonotype was seen a handful of times. The chain recombines TRBV19 with TRBJ1-1, with D possibly being TRBD1 (6 bases). Germline CDR1 is LNHDA and CDR2 is SQIVND (reference sequence). Trimming removed 3 bases from V and 4 bases from J, with 12 bases in between. The CDR3 is 14 residues long. DNA of the CDR3: TGTGCCAGTAGTATTCCGGGGGCGAGCACTGAAGCTTTCTTT. Amino acids: CASSIPGASTEAFF.

This chain links TRBV12-3 or TRBV12-4 with TRBJ1-2, with 7 bases that match TRBD1. The CDR3 loop spans 17 amino acids. Germline trimming cut 5 bases from V and 5 bases from J; bases unmatched to any gene: 17. CDR3 in DNA: TGTGCCAGCAGTCCGAGCCTCAGGTTGGACAGGCCTTATGGCTACACCTTC. Residues: CASSPSLRLDRPYGYTF.

This clonotype showed up many times. The chain employs TRBV20-1 and TRBJ2-7; maybe TRBD2 (6 bases). Germline loops: CDR1 DFQATT, CDR2 SNEGSKA (reference sequence). V lost 0 bases and J lost 3, with 18 bases in between. This CDR3 is built from 16 residues. Written as DNA, the CDR3 is TGCAGTGCTAGAGATTATAAGACCAGGGAGGTCTACGAGCAGTACTTC. It is translated as CSARDYKTREVYEQYF.

The V gene is TRBV12-3 or TRBV12-4, the J gene TRBJ1-3; a possible D gene is TRBD1 (5 bases). V lost 7 bases, J lost 9 bases, and 19 bases lay in between. The CDR3 sequence is 14 residues long. The CDR3 bases are TGTGCCAGCATCGAAGACAGTTCGTTAACCACCATATATTTT. This encodes CASIEDSSLTTIYF.

This clonotype was seen a handful of times. The gene calls are TRBV7-3 and TRBJ2-3, with TRBD2 matching 7 bases. From germline, CDR1 is SGHTA and CDR2 FQGTGA. V gave up 5 bases and J gave up 3 bases; unmatched junction bases: 8. This CDR3 has 15 residues. The CDR3 DNA is TGTGCCAGCAGCCGGGAGGCTAGCGGAACAGATACGCAGTATTTT. Translation: CASSREASGTDTQYF.

The chain uses TRBV4-1 and TRBJ2-5, with a tentative D call TRBD2 (5 bases). The germline V gene encodes CDR1 MGHRA and CDR2 YSYEKL. The CDR3 sequence is 14 residues long. Between the trimmed V and J ends, which lost 0 bases and 5 bases, there was a span of 10 bases. Here the CDR3 DNA reads TGCGCCAGCAGCCAAGACGCCCAGCGGGAGACCCAGTACTTC. Translation: CASSQDAQRETQYF.

The V and J genes are TRBV3-1 and TRBJ2-5; 9 bases line up with TRBD2. The J call may be incorrect, as the DNA end agrees better with TRBJ2-7. Germline V gene data show CDR1 as LGHDT and CDR2 as YNNKEL (reference sequence). The CDR3 extends over 16 amino acids. The CDR3 DNA sequence: TGTGCCAGCAGCCCGAACCCGGGACTAGCTGGTTACGAGCAGTACTTC. Translated: CASSPNPGLAGYEQYF.

This clonotype was counted only a few times. The rearrangement joins TRBV5-5 to TRBJ2-2; TRBD2 agrees at 7 bases. Germline V gene data show CDR1 as SGHKS and CDR2 as YYEKEE (reference sequence). There are 17 residues in the CDR3. With 0 bases clipped from V and 1 base from J, the junction kept 6 bases outside the gene matches. This CDR3 reads CASSLALQRGNTGELFF. The CDR3 region has the DNA TGTGCCAGCAGCTTGGCTCTGCAGCGGGGGAACACCGGGGAGCTGTTTTTT.

This clonotype showed up just a few times. This sequence joins TRBV5-1 and TRBJ1-1, with 8 bases identical to TRBD1. V was pared by 4 bases and J by 1 base, with 6 bases of the junction left unmatched. The CDR3 extends over 15 amino acids. Germline CDR1 and CDR2: SGHRS and YFSETQ. CDR3 in amino acids: CASSPDRGGNTEAFF. DNA of the CDR3: TGCGCCAGCAGCCCAGACAGGGGAGGGAACACTGAAGCTTTCTTT.